This TCR beta chain is drawn from a study of shared clonotypes between healthy human individuals. Overall study: Used for every donor were three CD4 naive, three CD4 memory, two CD8 naive and one CD8 memory plate.

V lost 1 base, J lost 6 bases, and 7 bases lay in between. CDR3 length: 14 residues. CDR1 MNHNS and CDR2 SASEGT come from the germline V gene. This table comes from immunoSEQ multiplex PCR, and its TCRdb copy is limited to in-frame clones, with some not included. Of about 2.4 million clones listed, 80% to 95% are singletons. Study-level points and caveats: Only a few donors were included, so the genetic and exposure-history diversity represented was limited. Relative to memory subsets, naive subsets generally showed larger estimated richness.

Concerning this clone: Its antigen is not identified.

Sequenced: naive CD4+ T cells from PBMCs. Specified subset: CD45RA+ positively selected. The gene calls are TRBV6-1 and TRBJ1-6, with D unresolved. The sequence was collected from a man aged 18 to 30 in good health. Some clones in this sample may be carry-over from other donors' samples. The CDR3 DNA sequence: TGTGCCAGCAGTGAAGTAGCTCTTAATTCACCCCTCCACTTT. It codes for CASSEVALNSPLHF.